The rows below give T cell receptor beta chains drawn from one sample of a study of blood T cell repertoires in COVID-19. Assay used: immunoSEQ multiplex PCR; TCRdb lists only in-frame clones, some missing. The top ten clones hold 15% of a sample with roughly 45,000 clones, about 91% of them seen once. The material sequenced was peripheral blood. All receptors derive from a man aged 60 to 75 with active COVID-19. Both conserved end residues are part of each CDR3. Each record gives: D gene, V gene, clone size, J gene, CDR3 DNA, CDR3 protein. A D gene is named only where the DNA matches it firmly. Size tells how often a clone was seen (once, few, many) or the class of an expanded clone, and some rows leave it out.

D: TRBD1; V: TRBV25-1; size: -; J: TRBJ1-3; DNA: TGTGCCAGCAGTGACTCCTGGACAGGGGGTGTAAACACCATATATTTT; CDR3: CASSDSWTGGVNTIYF
D: -; V: TRBV6-1; size: -; J: TRBJ1-5; DNA: TGTGCCAGCAGTGAAATGGGCAGGGTCCAGCATTTT; CDR3: CASSEMGRVQHF
D: TRBD2; V: TRBV7-2; size: -; J: TRBJ2-1; DNA: TGTGCCAGCAGCTCCGGGACTAGCGGGAGATTCCCCTACAATGAGCAGTTCTTC; CDR3: CASSSGTSGRFPYNEQFF
D: TRBD1; V: TRBV2; size: -; J: TRBJ2-4; DNA: TGTGCCAGCAGTGGGACAGGGGGCCAAAACATTCAGTACTTC; CDR3: CASSGTGGQNIQYF
D: TRBD2; V: TRBV19; size: -; J: TRBJ2-2; DNA: TGTGCCAGTAGTATAGCTGCGGGAGCGGACACCGGGGAGCTGTTTTTT; CDR3: CASSIAAGADTGELFF
D: TRBD2; V: TRBV15; size: -; J: TRBJ2-7; DNA: TGTGCCACCAGCAACTGGGGGATCGCGGGGGGGGAGCAGTACTTC; CDR3: CATSNWGIAGGEQYF
D: TRBD1; V: TRBV2; size: -; J: TRBJ1-4; DNA: TGTGCCAGCAGGACCGGGACAGGAAGTAATGAAAAACTGTTTTTT; CDR3: CASRTGTGSNEKLFF
D: -; V: TRBV19; size: few; J: TRBJ1-5; DNA: TGTGCCAGTGGGACACAAGATAGCAATCAGCCCCAGCATTTT; CDR3: CASGTQDSNQPQHF
D: TRBD1; V: TRBV5-4; size: -; J: TRBJ1-4; DNA: TGTGCCAGCAGCTACGATAACAGGGGGCAGACTAATGAAAAACTGTTTTTT; CDR3: CASSYDNRGQTNEKLFF
D: TRBD2; V: TRBV14; size: -; J: TRBJ2-7; DNA: TGTGCCAGCAGCCAAGACCCAAGACTAGCGGTGCCTTACGAGCAGTACTTC; CDR3: CASSQDPRLAVPYEQYF
D: -; V: TRBV3-1/TRBV3-2; size: -; J: TRBJ1-1; DNA: TGTGCCAGCAGCCGCCGCAAGCTACCCTTTCTAGCTTTCTTT; CDR3: CASSRRKLPFLAFF
D: -; V: TRBV7-8; size: -; J: TRBJ2-4; DNA: TGTGCCAGCAGCCAAGGACAGAACATTCAGTACTTC; CDR3: CASSQGQNIQYF
D: TRBD1; V: TRBV5-1; size: -; J: TRBJ1-6; DNA: TGCGCCAGCAGAAATTATCGGACAGGGGTTAATTCACCCCTCCACTTT; CDR3: CASRNYRTGVNSPLHF
D: -; V: TRBV6-4; size: -; J: TRBJ2-3; DNA: TGTGCCAGCAGTGACTCTCAAGAGGGATCTAGCACAGATACGCAGTATTTT; CDR3: CASSDSQEGSSTDTQYF
D: -; V: TRBV28; size: -; J: TRBJ1-2; DNA: TGTGCCACCTCCTCTAACTATGGCTACACCTTC; CDR3: CATSSNYGYTF
D: -; V: TRBV9; size: -; J: TRBJ1-1; DNA: TGTGCCAGCAGCCCTCTAAGCCTGACTGAAGCTTTCTTT; CDR3: CASSPLSLTEAFF
D: TRBD1; V: TRBV6-6; size: -; J: TRBJ1-5; DNA: TGTGCCAGCAGTAAACCAACAGGGGGCCCCAATCAGCCCCAGCATTTT; CDR3: CASSKPTGGPNQPQHF
D: -; V: TRBV7-9; size: few; J: TRBJ1-3; DNA: TGTGCCAGCAGCCCCAGGGGTCAAAGCTCTGGAAACACCATATATTTT; CDR3: CASSPRGQSSGNTIYF
D: TRBD1; V: TRBV6-2/TRBV6-3; size: few; J: TRBJ2-7; DNA: TGTGCCAGCAGTTTCAGGGGGACAGGGGGCTACGAGCAGTACTTC; CDR3: CASSFRGTGGYEQYF
D: -; V: TRBV9; size: -; J: TRBJ2-2; DNA: TGTGCCAGCAGCGTAGGACTCGGGGTTGAGAGGGAGCTGTTTTTT; CDR3: CASSVGLGVERELFF
D: TRBD1; V: TRBV15; size: -; J: TRBJ1-3; DNA: TGTGCCACCAGCAGGGTAAATTCCGGGACAGGGGGCTCCGGAAACACCATATATTTT; CDR3: CATSRVNSGTGGSGNTIYF
D: TRBD2; V: TRBV5-6; size: -; J: TRBJ2-1; DNA: TGTGCCAGCAGCCCGGGACTAGCGGGGTCCTACAATGAGCAGTTCTTC; CDR3: CASSPGLAGSYNEQFF
D: -; V: TRBV19; size: -; J: TRBJ2-2; DNA: TGTGCCAGTAGTATAGTTGGCCCCGGGGAGCTGTTTTTT; CDR3: CASSIVGPGELFF
D: -; V: TRBV5-1; size: -; J: TRBJ1-1; DNA: TGCGCCAGCAGCCCAAATTTGAACACTGAAGCTTTCTTT; CDR3: CASSPNLNTEAFF
D: TRBD1; V: TRBV5-1; size: -; J: TRBJ2-2; DNA: TGCGCCAGCAGCGCGGGACAGGGGACCGGGGAGCTGTTTTTT; CDR3: CASSAGQGTGELFF
D: -; V: TRBV28; size: -; J: TRBJ1-6; DNA: TGTGCCAGCGCGACAGGCTCCTCCTATAATTCACCCCTCCACTTT; CDR3: CASATGSSYNSPLHF
D: -; V: TRBV5-1; size: -; J: TRBJ1-6; DNA: TGCGCCAGCAGCCCCCGAGGGGGATCCTATAATTCACCCCTCCACTTT; CDR3: CASSPRGGSYNSPLHF
D: -; V: TRBV5-4; size: -; J: TRBJ2-5; DNA: TGTGCCAGCAGCCCCTTTACTCAAGAGACCCAGTACTTC; CDR3: CASSPFTQETQYF
D: TRBD1; V: TRBV7-9; size: -; J: TRBJ1-4; DNA: TGTGCCAGCAGCTTAGCCACCCGGGACAGAAGTGAAAAACTGTTTTTT; CDR3: CASSLATRDRSEKLFF
D: TRBD2; V: TRBV24-1; size: -; J: TRBJ2-1; DNA: TGTGCCACCAGTGGTCCTAGCGGGAGGCTCGACAATGAGCAGTTCTTC; CDR3: CATSGPSGRLDNEQFF
D: TRBD1; V: TRBV4-1; size: medium-sized; J: TRBJ1-1; DNA: TGCGCCAGCAGCCATGGAAACCGGGACAGGGGGGCTTTCTTT; CDR3: CASSHGNRDRGAFF
D: -; V: TRBV5-4; size: -; J: TRBJ2-2; DNA: TGTGCCAGCAGCTTCGACTGGGGGGACACCGGGGAGCTGTTTTTT; CDR3: CASSFDWGDTGELFF
D: TRBD1; V: TRBV6-5; size: -; J: TRBJ2-2; DNA: TGTGCCAGCAATCCGGACAGGGGGTCGGTCGGGGAGCTGTTTTTT; CDR3: CASNPDRGSVGELFF
D: -; V: TRBV19; size: -; J: TRBJ1-3; DNA: TGTGCCAGTAGTCCTTCATCGGGGGCTGGAAACACCATATATTTT; CDR3: CASSPSSGAGNTIYF
D: TRBD1; V: TRBV9; size: -; J: TRBJ1-1; DNA: TGTGCCAGCAGCCCAGGGACAGGGAGTACTGAAGCTTTCTTT; CDR3: CASSPGTGSTEAFF
D: -; V: TRBV28; size: once; J: TRBJ2-5; DNA: TGTGCCAGCAGTTTACCAGGGGCGGATAGGGAGACCCAGTACTTC; CDR3: CASSLPGADRETQYF
D: -; V: TRBV28; size: -; J: TRBJ1-3; DNA: TGTGCCAGCAGCATCAGTGACTCTGGAAACACCATATATTTT; CDR3: CASSISDSGNTIYF
D: -; V: TRBV24-1; size: -; J: TRBJ1-1; DNA: TGTGCCACCAGTGATTTAGGGGCAGGGTGGGCCACTGAAGCTTTCTTT; CDR3: CATSDLGAGWATEAFF
D: TRBD2; V: TRBV7-2; size: -; J: TRBJ2-2; DNA: TGTGCCAGCAGCCGGGGGGGCGACACCGGGGAGCTGTTTTTT; CDR3: CASSRGGDTGELFF
D: -; V: TRBV9; size: -; J: TRBJ2-5; DNA: TGTGCCAGCAGCGTGGGCAGACAAGAGACCCAGTACTTC; CDR3: CASSVGRQETQYF